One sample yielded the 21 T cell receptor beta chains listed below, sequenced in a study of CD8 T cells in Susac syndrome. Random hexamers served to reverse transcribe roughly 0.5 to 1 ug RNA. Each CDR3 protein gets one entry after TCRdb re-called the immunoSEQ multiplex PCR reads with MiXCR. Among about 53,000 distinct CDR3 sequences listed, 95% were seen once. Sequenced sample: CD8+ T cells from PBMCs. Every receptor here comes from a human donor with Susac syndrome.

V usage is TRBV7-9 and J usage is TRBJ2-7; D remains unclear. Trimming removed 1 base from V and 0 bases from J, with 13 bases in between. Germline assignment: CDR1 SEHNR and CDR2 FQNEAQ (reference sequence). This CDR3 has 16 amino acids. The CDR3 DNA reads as TGTGCCAGCAGCTTAGGGGCTCCAGGAGTCTCCTACGAGCAGTACTTC. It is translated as CASSLGAPGVSYEQYF.

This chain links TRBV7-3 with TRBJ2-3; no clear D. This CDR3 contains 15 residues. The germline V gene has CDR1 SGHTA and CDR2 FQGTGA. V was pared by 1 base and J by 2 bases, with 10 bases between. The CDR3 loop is CASSLRNAFTDTQYF. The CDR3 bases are TGTGCCAGCAGCTTAAGGAATGCCTTCACAGATACGCAGTATTTT.

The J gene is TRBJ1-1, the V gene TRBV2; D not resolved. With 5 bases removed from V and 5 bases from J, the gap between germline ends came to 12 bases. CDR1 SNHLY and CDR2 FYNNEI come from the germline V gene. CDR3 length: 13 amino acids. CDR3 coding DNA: TGTGCCAGCAGTCCTACCCAGAGGACTGAAGCTTTCTTT. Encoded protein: CASSPTQRTEAFF.

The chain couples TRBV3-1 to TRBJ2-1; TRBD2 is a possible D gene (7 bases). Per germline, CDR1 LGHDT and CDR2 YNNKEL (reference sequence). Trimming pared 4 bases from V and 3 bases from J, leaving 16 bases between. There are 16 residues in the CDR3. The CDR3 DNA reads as TGTGCCAGCAGCCTCCTCGGCGGGGGCCGCTACAATGAGCAGTTCTTC. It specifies CASSLLGGGRYNEQFF.

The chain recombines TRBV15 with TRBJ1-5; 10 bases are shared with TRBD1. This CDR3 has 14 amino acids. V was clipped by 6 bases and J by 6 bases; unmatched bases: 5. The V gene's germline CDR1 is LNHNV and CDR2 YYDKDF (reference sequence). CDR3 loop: CATRPGQGSQPQHF. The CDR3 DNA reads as TGTGCCACCAGGCCGGGACAGGGGAGTCAGCCCCAGCATTTT.

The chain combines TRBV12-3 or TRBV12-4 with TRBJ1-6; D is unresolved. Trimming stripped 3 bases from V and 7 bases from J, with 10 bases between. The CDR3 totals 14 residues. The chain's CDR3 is CASSFGTLNSPLHF. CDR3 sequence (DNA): TGTGCCAGCAGTTTTGGTACGCTAAATTCACCCCTCCACTTT.

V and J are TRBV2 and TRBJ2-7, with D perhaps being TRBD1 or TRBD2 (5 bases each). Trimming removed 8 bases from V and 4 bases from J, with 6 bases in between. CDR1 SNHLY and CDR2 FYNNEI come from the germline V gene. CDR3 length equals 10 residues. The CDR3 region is CASGGYEQYF. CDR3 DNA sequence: TGTGCCAGCGGGGGTTACGAGCAGTACTTC.

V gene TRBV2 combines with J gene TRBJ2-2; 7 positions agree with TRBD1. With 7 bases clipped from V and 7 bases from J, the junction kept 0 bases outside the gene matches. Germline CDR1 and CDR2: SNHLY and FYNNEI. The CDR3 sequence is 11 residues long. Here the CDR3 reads CASTGGGELFF. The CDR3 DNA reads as TGTGCCAGCACAGGGGGCGGGGAGCTGTTTTTT.

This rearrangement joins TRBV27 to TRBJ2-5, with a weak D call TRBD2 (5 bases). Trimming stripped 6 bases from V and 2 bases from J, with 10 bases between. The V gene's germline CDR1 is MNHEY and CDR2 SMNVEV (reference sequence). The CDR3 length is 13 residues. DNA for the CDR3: TGTGCCAGCAGCGGACCGGGGCAAGAGACCCAGTACTTC. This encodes CASSGPGQETQYF.

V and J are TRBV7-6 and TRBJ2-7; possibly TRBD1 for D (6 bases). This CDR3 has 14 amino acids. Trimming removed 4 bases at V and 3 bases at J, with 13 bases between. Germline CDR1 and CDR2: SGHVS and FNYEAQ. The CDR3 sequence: CASSSSGEIYEQYF. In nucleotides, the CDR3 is TGTGCCAGCAGCTCATCAGGGGAGATCTACGAGCAGTACTTC.

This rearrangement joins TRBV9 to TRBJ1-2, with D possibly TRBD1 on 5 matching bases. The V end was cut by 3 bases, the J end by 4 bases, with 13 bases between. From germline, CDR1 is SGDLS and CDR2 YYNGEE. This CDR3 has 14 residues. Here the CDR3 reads CASSGSWRGYGYTF. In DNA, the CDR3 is TGTGCCAGCAGCGGAAGTTGGAGGGGCTATGGCTACACCTTC.

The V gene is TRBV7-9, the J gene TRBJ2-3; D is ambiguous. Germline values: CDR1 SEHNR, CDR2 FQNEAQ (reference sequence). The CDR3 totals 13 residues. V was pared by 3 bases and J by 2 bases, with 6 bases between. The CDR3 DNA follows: TGTGCCAGCAGCTTCCCCTACACAGATACGCAGTATTTT. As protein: CASSFPYTDTQYF.

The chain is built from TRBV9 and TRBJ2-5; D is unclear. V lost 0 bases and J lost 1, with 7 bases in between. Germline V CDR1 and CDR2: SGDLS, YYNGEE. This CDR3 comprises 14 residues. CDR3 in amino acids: CASSVGEGQETQYF. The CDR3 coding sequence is TGTGCCAGCAGCGTAGGGGAAGGCCAAGAGACCCAGTACTTC.

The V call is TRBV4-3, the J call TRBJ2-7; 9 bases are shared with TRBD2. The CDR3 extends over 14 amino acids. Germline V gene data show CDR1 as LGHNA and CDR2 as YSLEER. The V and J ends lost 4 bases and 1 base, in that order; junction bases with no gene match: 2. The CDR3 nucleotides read TGCGCCAGCAGCCTGACTAGCGGATCCTACGAGCAGTACTTC. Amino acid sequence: CASSLTSGSYEQYF.

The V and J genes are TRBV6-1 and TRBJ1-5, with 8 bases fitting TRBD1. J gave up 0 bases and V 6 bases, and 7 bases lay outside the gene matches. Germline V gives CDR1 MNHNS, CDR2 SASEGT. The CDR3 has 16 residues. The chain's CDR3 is CASRRDRFYSNQPQHF. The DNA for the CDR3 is TGTGCCAGCAGGAGGGACAGGTTTTATAGCAATCAGCCCCAGCATTTT.

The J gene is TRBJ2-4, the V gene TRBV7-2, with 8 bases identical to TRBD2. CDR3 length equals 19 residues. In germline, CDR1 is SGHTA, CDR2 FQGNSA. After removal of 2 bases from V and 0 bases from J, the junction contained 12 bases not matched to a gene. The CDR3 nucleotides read TGTGCCAGCAGCTTAAAGGTTTCGGGGGGGCCGGTAGCCAAAAACATTCAGTACTTC. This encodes CASSLKVSGGPVAKNIQYF. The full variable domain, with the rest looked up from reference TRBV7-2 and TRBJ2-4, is GAGVSQSPSNKVTEKGKDVELRCDPISGHTALYWYRQSLGQGLEFLIYFQGNSAPDKSGLPSDRFSAERTGGSVSTLTIQRTQQEDSAVYLCASSLKVSGGPVAKNIQYFGAGTRLSVL.

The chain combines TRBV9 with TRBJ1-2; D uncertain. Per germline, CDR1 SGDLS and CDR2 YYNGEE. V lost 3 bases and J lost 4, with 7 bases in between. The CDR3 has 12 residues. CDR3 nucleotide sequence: TGTGCCAGCAGCGGGAAAGGCTATGGCTACACCTTC. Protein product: CASSGKGYGYTF.

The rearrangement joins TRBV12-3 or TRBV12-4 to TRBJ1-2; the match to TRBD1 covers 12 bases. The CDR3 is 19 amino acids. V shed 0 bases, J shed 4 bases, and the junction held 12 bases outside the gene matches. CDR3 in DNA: TGTGCCAGCAGTTTAGCTTTGGGACAGGGGGCCGTTTTGGCCTATGGCTACACCTTC. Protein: CASSLALGQGAVLAYGYTF.

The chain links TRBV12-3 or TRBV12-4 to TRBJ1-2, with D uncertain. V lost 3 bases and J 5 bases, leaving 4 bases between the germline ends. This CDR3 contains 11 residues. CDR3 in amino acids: CASSFGYGYTF. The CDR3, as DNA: TGTGCCAGCAGTTTTGGGTATGGCTACACCTTC.

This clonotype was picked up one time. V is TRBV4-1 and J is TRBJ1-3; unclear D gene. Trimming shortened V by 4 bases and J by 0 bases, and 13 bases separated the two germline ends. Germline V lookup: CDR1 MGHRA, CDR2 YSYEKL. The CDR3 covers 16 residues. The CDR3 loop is CASSLRAEYSGNTIYF. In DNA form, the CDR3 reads TGCGCCAGCAGCCTAAGGGCGGAGTACTCTGGAAACACCATATATTTT.

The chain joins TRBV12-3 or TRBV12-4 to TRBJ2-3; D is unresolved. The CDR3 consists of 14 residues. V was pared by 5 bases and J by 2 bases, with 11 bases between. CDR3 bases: TGTGCCAGCAGTCCGCAAGCTAACACAGATACGCAGTATTTT. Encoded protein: CASSPQANTDTQYF.